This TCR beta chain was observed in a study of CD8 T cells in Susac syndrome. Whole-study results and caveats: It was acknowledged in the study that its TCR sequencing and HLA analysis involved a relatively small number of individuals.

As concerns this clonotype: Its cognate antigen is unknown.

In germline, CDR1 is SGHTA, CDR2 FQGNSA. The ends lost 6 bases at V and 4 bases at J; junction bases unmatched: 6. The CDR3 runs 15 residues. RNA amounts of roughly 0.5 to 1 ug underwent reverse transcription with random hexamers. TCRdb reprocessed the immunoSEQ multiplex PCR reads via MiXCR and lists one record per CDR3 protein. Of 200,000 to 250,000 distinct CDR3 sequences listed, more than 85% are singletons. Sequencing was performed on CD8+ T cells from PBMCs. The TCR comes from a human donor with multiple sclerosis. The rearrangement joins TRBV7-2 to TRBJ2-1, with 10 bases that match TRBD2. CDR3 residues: CASRPSGGQYNEQFF. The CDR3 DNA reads TGTGCCAGCAGACCTAGCGGGGGACAATACAATGAGCAGTTCTTC.